This T cell receptor (beta chain) was identified in a study of shared clonotypes between healthy human individuals. Study summary: Plates per donor: three CD4 naive, three CD4 memory, two CD8 naive, one CD8 memory.

The donors, healthy adults who were HIV-negative, had experienced no recent acute infections or vaccinations. The split of CD4+ cells yielded CD45RA+ naive and CD45RA-negative memory subsets. Each cell subset's genomic DNA was divided evenly among several immunoSEQ plates. Profiled with immunoSEQ multiplex PCR; TCRdb holds only in-frame clones, not every one. The table has more than 2,000,000 clones, more than 80% seen once; the top ten hold under 0.15%. The CDR3 loop spans 19 amino acids. CDR1 MNHEY and CDR2 SMNVEV come from the germline V gene (reference sequence). V was clipped by 7 bases and J by 0 bases, with 22 bases between them.

V usage is TRBV27 and J usage is TRBJ1-6; no clear D gene. This receptor was obtained from a man aged 18 to 30 in good health. The source material was naive CD4+ T cells sorted from blood. Specified subset: CD45RA+ positively selected. The CDR3: CASTGLADRFSSYNSPLHF. As DNA, the CDR3 is TGTGCCAGCACCGGGCTCGCCGATAGATTCAGCTCCTATAATTCACCCCTCCACTTT.